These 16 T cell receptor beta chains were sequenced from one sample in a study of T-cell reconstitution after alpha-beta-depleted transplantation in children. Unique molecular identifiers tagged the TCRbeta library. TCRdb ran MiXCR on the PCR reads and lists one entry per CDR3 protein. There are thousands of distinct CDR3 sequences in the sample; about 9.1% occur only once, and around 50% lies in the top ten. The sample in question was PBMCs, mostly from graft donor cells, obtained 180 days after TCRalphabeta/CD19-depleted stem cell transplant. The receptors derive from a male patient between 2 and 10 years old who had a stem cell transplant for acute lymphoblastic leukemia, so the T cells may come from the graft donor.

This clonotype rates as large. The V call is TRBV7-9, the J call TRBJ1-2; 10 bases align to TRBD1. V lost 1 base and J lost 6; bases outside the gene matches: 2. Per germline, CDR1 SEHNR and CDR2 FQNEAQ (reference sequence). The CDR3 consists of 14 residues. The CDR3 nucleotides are TGTGCCAGCAGCTTAGTTGGGACAGGGGATGGCTACACCTTC. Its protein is CASSLVGTGDGYTF. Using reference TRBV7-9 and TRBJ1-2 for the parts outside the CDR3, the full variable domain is DTGVSQNPRHKITKRGQNVTFRCDPISEHNRLYWYRQTLGQGPEFLTYFQNEAQLEKSRLLSDRFSAERPKGSFSTLEIQRTEQGDSAMYLCASSLVGTGDGYTFGSGTRLTVV.

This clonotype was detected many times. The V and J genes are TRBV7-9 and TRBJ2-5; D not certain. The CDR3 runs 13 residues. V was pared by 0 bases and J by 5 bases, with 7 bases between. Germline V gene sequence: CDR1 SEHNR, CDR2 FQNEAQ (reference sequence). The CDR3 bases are TGTGCCAGCAGCTTAGCGAGCGTGGAGACCCAGTACTTC. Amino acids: CASSLASVETQYF.

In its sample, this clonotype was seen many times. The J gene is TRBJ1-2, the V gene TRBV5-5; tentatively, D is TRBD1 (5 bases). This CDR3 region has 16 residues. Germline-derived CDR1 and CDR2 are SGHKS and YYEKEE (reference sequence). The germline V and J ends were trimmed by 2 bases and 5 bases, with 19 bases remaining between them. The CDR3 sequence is CASSFLKQPEGYGYTF. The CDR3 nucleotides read TGTGCCAGCAGCTTTCTCAAACAACCCGAGGGGTATGGCTACACCTTC.

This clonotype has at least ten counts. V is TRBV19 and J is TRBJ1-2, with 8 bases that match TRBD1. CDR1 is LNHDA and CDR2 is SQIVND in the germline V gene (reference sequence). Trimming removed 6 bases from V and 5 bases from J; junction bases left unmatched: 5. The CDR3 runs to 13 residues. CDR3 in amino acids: CASRQGAYYGYTF. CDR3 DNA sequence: TGTGCCAGTAGGCAGGGGGCATATTATGGCTACACCTTC. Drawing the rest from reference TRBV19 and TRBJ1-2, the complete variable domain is DGGITQSPKYLFRKEGQNVTLSCEQNLNHDAMYWYRQDPGQGLRLIYYSQIVNDFQKGDIAEGYSVSREKKESFPLTVTSAQKNPTAFYLCASRQGAYYGYTFGSGTRLTVV.

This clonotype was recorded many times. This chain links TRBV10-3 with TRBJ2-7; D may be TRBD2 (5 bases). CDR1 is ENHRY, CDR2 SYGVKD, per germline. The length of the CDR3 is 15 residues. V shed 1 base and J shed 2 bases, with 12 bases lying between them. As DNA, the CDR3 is TGTGCCATCAGTGAGTGCACCGGGATCCCCTACGAGCAGTACTTC. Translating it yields CAISECTGIPYEQYF.

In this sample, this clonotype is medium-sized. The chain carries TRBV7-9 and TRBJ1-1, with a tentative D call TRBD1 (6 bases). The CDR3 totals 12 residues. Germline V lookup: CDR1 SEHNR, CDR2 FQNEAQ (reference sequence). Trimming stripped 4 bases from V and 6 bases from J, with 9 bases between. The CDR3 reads CASSWGGAEAFF. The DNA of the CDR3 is TGTGCCAGCAGCTGGGGGGGCGCTGAAGCTTTCTTT.

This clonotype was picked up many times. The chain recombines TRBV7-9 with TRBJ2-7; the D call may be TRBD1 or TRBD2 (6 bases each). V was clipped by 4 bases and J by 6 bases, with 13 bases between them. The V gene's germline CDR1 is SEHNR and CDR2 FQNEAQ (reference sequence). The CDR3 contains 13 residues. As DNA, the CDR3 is TGTGCCAGCAGCTCCAGACTAGGGGGCGAGCAGTACTTC. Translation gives CASSSRLGGEQYF. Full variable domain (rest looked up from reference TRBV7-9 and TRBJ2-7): DTGVSQNPRHKITKRGQNVTFRCDPISEHNRLYWYRQTLGQGPEFLTYFQNEAQLEKSRLLSDRFSAERPKGSFSTLEIQRTEQGDSAMYLCASSSRLGGEQYFGPGTRLTVT.

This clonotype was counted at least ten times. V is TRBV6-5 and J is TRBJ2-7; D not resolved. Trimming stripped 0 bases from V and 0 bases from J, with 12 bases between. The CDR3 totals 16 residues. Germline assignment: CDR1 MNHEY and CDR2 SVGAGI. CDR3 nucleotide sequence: TGTGCCAGCAGTTACTCGGGGTCGGTAGGCTCCTACGAGCAGTACTTC. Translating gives CASSYSGSVGSYEQYF.

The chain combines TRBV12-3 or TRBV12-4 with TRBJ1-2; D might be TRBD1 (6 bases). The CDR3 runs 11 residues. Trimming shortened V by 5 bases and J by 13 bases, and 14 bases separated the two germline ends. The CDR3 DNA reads TGTGCCAGCAGTAGCGGGGGGGCGGCCACCTTC. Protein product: CASSSGGAATF.

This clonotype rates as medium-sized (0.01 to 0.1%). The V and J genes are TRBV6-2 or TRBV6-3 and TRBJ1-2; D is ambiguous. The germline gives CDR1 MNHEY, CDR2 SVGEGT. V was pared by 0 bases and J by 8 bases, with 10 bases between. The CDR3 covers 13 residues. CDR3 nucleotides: TGTGCCAGCAGTTACTCGACTGTTATGGGCTACACCTTC. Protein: CASSYSTVMGYTF.

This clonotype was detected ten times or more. The CDR3 sequence is CASSLGVWTAKAYNEQFF. The CDR3 DNA is TGTGCCAGCAGCCTGGGAGTCTGGACAGCTAAAGCCTACAATGAGCAGTTCTTC. The chain uses TRBV7-9 and TRBJ2-1; tentatively, D is TRBD1 (6 bases). The V and J ends lost 5 bases and 2 bases respectively, with 22 bases between them. Per the germline V gene, CDR1 is SEHNR and CDR2 is FQNEAQ (reference sequence). There are 18 residues in the CDR3.

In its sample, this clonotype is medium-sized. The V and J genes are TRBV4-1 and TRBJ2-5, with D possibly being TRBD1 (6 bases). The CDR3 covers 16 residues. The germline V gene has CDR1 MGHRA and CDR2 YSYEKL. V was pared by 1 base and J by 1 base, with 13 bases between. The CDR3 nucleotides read TGCGCCAGCAGCCAAGTCGGACAGTATGCCCAAGAGACCCAGTACTTC. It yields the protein CASSQVGQYAQETQYF.

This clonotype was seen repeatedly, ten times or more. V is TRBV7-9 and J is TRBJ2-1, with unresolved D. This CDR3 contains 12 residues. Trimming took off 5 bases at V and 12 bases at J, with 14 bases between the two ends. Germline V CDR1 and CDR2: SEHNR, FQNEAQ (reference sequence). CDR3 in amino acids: CASSPIFERQFF. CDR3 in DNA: TGTGCCAGCAGCCCAATTTTTGAGCGGCAGTTCTTC. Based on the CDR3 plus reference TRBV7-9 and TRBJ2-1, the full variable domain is DTGVSQNPRHKITKRGQNVTFRCDPISEHNRLYWYRQTLGQGPEFLTYFQNEAQLEKSRLLSDRFSAERPKGSFSTLEIQRTEQGDSAMYLCASSPIFERQFFGPGTRLTVL.

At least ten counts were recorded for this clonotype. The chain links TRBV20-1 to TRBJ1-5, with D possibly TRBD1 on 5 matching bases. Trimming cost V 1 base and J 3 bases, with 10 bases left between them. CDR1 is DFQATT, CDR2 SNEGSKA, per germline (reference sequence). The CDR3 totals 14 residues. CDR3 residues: CSARAGTVNQPQHF. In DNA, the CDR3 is TGCAGTGCTAGAGCAGGGACCGTCAATCAGCCCCAGCATTTT.

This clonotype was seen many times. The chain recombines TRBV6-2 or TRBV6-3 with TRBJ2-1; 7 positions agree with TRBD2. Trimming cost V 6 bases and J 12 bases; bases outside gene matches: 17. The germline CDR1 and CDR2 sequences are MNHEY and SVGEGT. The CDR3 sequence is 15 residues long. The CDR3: CASSISGRLGVGQFF. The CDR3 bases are TGTGCCAGCAGCATTAGCGGGCGTTTGGGGGTTGGGCAGTTCTTC.

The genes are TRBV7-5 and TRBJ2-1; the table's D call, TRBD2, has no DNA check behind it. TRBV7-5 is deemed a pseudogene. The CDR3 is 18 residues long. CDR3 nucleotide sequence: TGCAGCTCTGTGTCTCCAGTCGCGGGACTAGCGTCCTACAATGAGCAGTTCTTC. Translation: CSSVSPVAGLASYNEQFF.